This T cell receptor beta chain was recovered during a study of T cells in Graves' hyperthyroidism and ophthalmopathy. Study details: Blood was drawn when the patient was first diagnosed and still untreated.

PBMCs were sourced from more than 9 ml fresh peripheral blood. This clonotype was observed many times. Germline V gives CDR1 KGHSH, CDR2 LQKENI. The CDR3 extends over 13 amino acids. Trimming removed 0 bases at V and 7 bases at J, with 8 bases between. Template material for amplifying TCR beta CDR3 regions consisted of RNA transcripts. TCR CDR3 underwent first-round RT-PCR with the HTBI primer set. TCRdb fed the multiplex PCR reads into MiXCR, producing one record per CDR3 protein. Altogether hundreds of thousands of distinct CDR3 sequences are present, around 15% being singletons, with the ten largest covering about a tenth.

V gene TRBV18 combines with J gene TRBJ2-3; the D is unclear. This TCR was sampled from a woman between 18 and 29 years old with Graves' hyperthyroidism. The specimen sequenced was blood. The CDR3 DNA reads TGTGCCAGCTCACCACCCAGTTCGAATACGCAGTATTTT. It specifies CASSPPSSNTQYF.